The rows below give T cell receptor beta chains drawn from one sample of a study of spatial heterogeneity in lung cancer. TCRdb redid the calling of the 5' RACE reads with MiXCR, one entry per CDR3 protein. This repertoire shows roughly 34,000 distinct CDR3 sequences, approximately 8% found once; its top ten account for roughly a tenth. The starting material was PBMCs, obtained at follow-up. These receptors were collected from a male donor with early-stage non-small cell lung cancer. The CDR3 runs from the conserved cysteine through the conserved F or W. Each record gives: clone size, V gene, J gene, D gene, CDR3 length, CDR3 protein, CDR3 DNA. The D gene is left open where the match is weak. Expanded clones get a size class; other rows say once, few or many, or leave the size out.

many	TRBV12-3/TRBV12-4	TRBJ1-1	TRBD1	15	CASSPRTGMNTEAFF	TGTGCCAGCAGCCCCCGGACAGGGATGAACACTGAAGCTTTCTTT
many	TRBV7-9	TRBJ1-1	NA	15	CASSLARGTGTEAFF	TGTGCCAGCAGCTTAGCGCGAGGCACAGGCACTGAAGCTTTCTTT
many	TRBV6-6	TRBJ1-1	NA	16	CASTFSGSVALTEAFF	TGTGCCAGCACCTTCTCCGGTAGTGTAGCACTCACTGAAGCTTTCTTT
many	TRBV7-6	TRBJ1-2	TRBD1	20	CASSLETSPGQPYTNYGYTF	TGTGCCAGCAGCCTCGAAACATCGCCGGGACAGCCCTACACTAACTATGGCTACACCTTC
many	TRBV11-1	TRBJ2-5	NA	15	CASSLNGAMRETQYF	TGTGCCAGCAGCTTAAACGGGGCGATGAGAGAGACCCAGTACTTC
many	TRBV3-1	TRBJ1-2	TRBD1	13	CASSHEGAYGYTF	TGTGCCAGCAGCCACGAGGGGGCCTATGGCTACACCTTC
many	TRBV20-1	TRBJ2-7	NA	14	CSARGHQTGYEQYF	TGCAGTGCCAGAGGACATCAAACGGGATACGAGCAGTACTTC
many	TRBV7-6	TRBJ2-1	TRBD2	17	CASSPDPGGSSYNEQFF	TGTGCCAGCAGCCCAGACCCGGGGGGGAGCTCCTACAATGAGCAGTTCTTC
many	TRBV2	TRBJ2-5	NA	12	CASSDRQETQYF	TGTGCCAGCAGTGACAGGCAAGAGACCCAGTACTTC
many	TRBV9	TRBJ2-3	NA	15	CASSVEGLGTDTQYF	TGTGCCAGCAGCGTAGAGGGACTCGGCACAGATACGCAGTATTTT
once	TRBV28	TRBJ2-6	NA	17	CASSVDRLLSGANVLTF	TGTGCCAGCTCCGTCGACCGCCTCCTCTCTGGGGCCAACGTCCTGACTTTC
few	TRBV20-1	TRBJ2-5	NA	14	CSARQSGDQETQYF	TGCAGTGCTAGACAGAGCGGCGACCAAGAGACCCAGTACTTC
NA	TRBV18	TRBJ1-1	NA	13	CASSPPGYTEAFF	TGTGCCAGCTCACCACCGGGGTACACTGAAGCTTTCTTT